This entry concerns a single TCR beta chain. There is no known antigen for this receptor. No clone much larger than this one lies a single base away; base qualities are absent. The CDR3 numbers 15 residues from cysteine through phenylalanine. The DNA shown is the 45-base CDR3, in frame from base 1. Deletion took 4 bases off V and 8 bases off J, with a span of 19 bases between the germline ends. Reading the germline V gene gives CDR1 SNHLY and CDR2 FYNNEI. This entry comes from a study of T cell responses to AZD1222 COVID-19 vaccine (TCRdb year 2021). About the investigation overall: A total of 230 to 250 trial participants underwent TCR sequencing, of whom roughly 210 received two doses of AZD1222 and some 25 received two doses of the MenACWY control vaccine. Trial participants were enrolled by age into 18-55, 56-69 and 70-plus year subgroups, with roughly 150, 30 and 60 TCR-sequenced participants respectively.

Beyond this particular receptor, the publication reports: Participants were mostly white British and included more females than males, and it was suggested by the authors that clonal diversity may have been underestimated. In the small 56-69-year group, the increase in depth fell short of significance, most likely because of low power. Reportedly, almost half of the unique spike-specific TCRs recognized epitopes lying outside the regions that are mutated in the B.1.351 and B.1.1.7 variants. Conclusions about previously exposed vaccinees are limited, since just six or seven AZD1222 recipients were seropositive for SARS-CoV-2 at baseline. Because no day 14 peak-response samples were available, repertoires were characterized only after the peak T cell response. The vaccine-associated CD4 TCRs covered the entire spike protein, and the dominant responses fell in regions 160-218 and 743-854. After two AZD1222 doses, spike-specific TCR breadth and depth were significantly higher than at day 0 and than in MenACWY recipients.

The CDR3 regions of human TCRbeta chains were subjected to immunosequencing. As for the authors' bioinformatics: Repertoire TCRs were matched against a reference library of SARS-CoV-2-specific TCRs generated with the MIRA antigen-specificity platform. Breadth was defined as the fraction of unique TCRs that were SARS-CoV-2-associated. Depth was defined as the fraction of total T cells that were SARS-CoV-2-associated. Using the MIRA data, each spike-specific TCR was assigned both to the spike region to which the TCR was reactive and to a CD4 or CD8 class. Log10-transformed breadth and depth values were compared by one-way ANOVA with Sidak's multiple comparisons tests. The table comes from immuneACCESS by way of TCRdb, which keeps in-frame sequences with V and J called. Part of the clones is missing from these tables; in studies checked, under half for an unresolved V gene and the rest for unknown reasons. V and J calls plus clone size are reproduced from that table; the DNA served to infer D and trimming. The sample records 100,000 to 150,000 clones, roughly 89% of which are singletons. In total, the top ten clones hold about 1.1% of the sample.

In the paper's terms, the time point label means: about 28 days (+/-7) after the second vaccine dose. AZD1222 recipients whose second dose came at about 4 weeks and those whose second dose came at about 12 weeks were combined into one group, since spike-specific TCR depth and breadth did not differ between the two schedules. Vaccinee samples came from UK trials COV001 and COV002, including a single-blind randomized controlled phase 2/3 trial of AZD1222 (ChAdOx1 nCoV-19) in healthy adults. For TCRbeta chain sequencing, PBMC samples were collected from trial participants at day 0 and at day 28 after the second dose.

This specimen was peripheral blood, taken 28 days after the second AZD1222 dose. This TCR came from an adult who received the AZD1222 COVID-19 vaccine. In this chain, TRBV2 is recombined with TRBJ2-3, with the D call perhaps TRBD1 or TRBD2, as 6 bases match in each case. The nucleotide sequence is given as TGTGCCAGCAGTGTTACCGGTCCCCCGGGGGCTACGCAGTATTTT. Its amino acids are CASSVTGPPGATQYF.